These 30 T cell receptor beta chains share one sample of origin, sequenced in a study of cytomegalovirus exposure and HLA in healthy donors. A multiplex PCR was run with 60 Vbeta primers and 13 Jbeta primers. The protocol was immunoSEQ multiplex PCR, while the TCRdb copy is restricted to in-frame clones and leaves out a portion. This table holds approximately 220,000 clones, about 75% found once. What was sequenced was PBMCs. All receptors come from a woman aged 25 to 39 in good health and CMV-seronegative.

The rearrangement links TRBV19 to TRBJ2-1; D is uncertain. The CDR3 runs to 11 residues. Germline V gene lookup returns CDR1 LNHDA and CDR2 SQIVND (reference sequence). V was clipped by 6 bases and J by 6 bases, with 6 bases between them. This CDR3 is CASSELNEQFF. CDR3 in DNA: TGTGCCAGTAGCGAGCTCAATGAGCAGTTCTTC.

V and J are TRBV10-2 and TRBJ1-6; D remains ambiguous. This CDR3 is 14 amino acids long. V shed 7 bases and J shed 8 bases, with 15 bases lying between them. Germline V gene lookup returns CDR1 WSHSY and CDR2 SAAADI. CDR3: CASTLPGIDSPLHF. In DNA, the CDR3 is TGCGCCAGCACGCTCCCAGGAATCGATTCACCCCTCCACTTT.

The chain employs TRBV5-1 and TRBJ2-5, with 8 bases identical to TRBD1. J was trimmed by 0 bases and V by 1 base; bases with no gene match: 2. This CDR3 is 15 amino acids long. Per the germline V gene, CDR1 is SGHRS and CDR2 is YFSETQ. The CDR3 sequence is CASSLTGGHQETQYF. CDR3 sequence (DNA): TGCGCCAGCAGCTTGACAGGGGGACACCAAGAGACCCAGTACTTC.

The chain joins TRBV25-1 to TRBJ1-1, with D possibly TRBD1 on 5 matching bases. Germline CDR1 reads MGHDK; CDR2 reads SYGVNS. Trimming stripped 0 bases from V and 2 bases from J, with 7 bases between. The CDR3 contains 14 residues. CDR3 sequence (DNA): TGTGCCAGCAGTGAATACGGGGGAAACACTGAAGCTTTCTTT. Protein product: CASSEYGGNTEAFF.

The V gene is TRBV25-1, the J gene TRBJ1-2; D is ambiguous. CDR1 is MGHDK, CDR2 SYGVNS, per germline. The ends were cut back, 1 base at V and 6 bases at J, with 6 bases in the middle. The CDR3 runs 12 residues. In nucleotides, the CDR3 is TGTGCCAGCAGTGAATCGGAGGATGGCTACACCTTC. It encodes CASSESEDGYTF.

The rearrangement uses TRBV5-4 and TRBJ2-1; weak D call: TRBD2 (6 bases). The CDR3 covers 16 residues. Looked up from germline, CDR1 is SGHNT and CDR2 is YYREEE (reference sequence). Between the trimmed V and J ends, which lost 4 bases and 3 bases, there was a span of 17 bases. The CDR3 reads CASSAASDLSYNEQFF. CDR3 in DNA: TGTGCCAGCAGCGCCGCTAGCGACCTTAGCTACAATGAGCAGTTCTTC.

This chain joins TRBV4-1 and TRBJ2-5; D unclear. CDR1 is MGHRA and CDR2 is YSYEKL in the germline V gene. CDR3 length: 14 residues. V gave up 3 bases and J gave up 1 base, with 9 bases separating them. The CDR3 DNA reads as TGCGCCAGCAGCCATTCAGTCCTCCAAGAGACCCAGTACTTC. Translating it yields CASSHSVLQETQYF.

The V gene is TRBV29-1, the J gene TRBJ2-3; 10 nucleotides agree with TRBD1. Trimming took 2 bases from V and 5 from J; bases not matched to a gene: 7. This CDR3 contains 15 residues. Germline assignment: CDR1 SQVTM and CDR2 ANQGSEA. CDR3 sequence: CSVEPGQGLGDTQYF. The CDR3, as DNA: TGCAGCGTTGAACCGGGACAGGGGCTGGGAGATACGCAGTATTTT.

To note about this clone: Its ends do not fully match the called genes, so a read error is possible. This chain links TRBV7-7 with TRBJ2-3; TRBD2 matches 7 bases. Germline values: CDR1 SSHAT, CDR2 FNYEAQ (reference sequence). The CDR3 is made up of 16 amino acids. The DNA of the CDR3 is TGTGCTAGCAGCATTAGCTTCGCGGGGGGCACAGATACGCAGTATTTT. Translating gives CASSISFAGGTDTQYF.

In this sample, this clone turned up a few times. The genes are TRBV27 and TRBJ1-6; no clear D gene. The CDR3 loop spans 18 amino acids. The ends were cut back, 5 bases at V and 0 bases at J, with 17 bases in the middle. The germline gives CDR1 MNHEY, CDR2 SMNVEV (reference sequence). CDR3 region: CASSPDGLSSSYNSPLHF. The CDR3 DNA reads as TGTGCCAGCAGTCCCGACGGACTGAGCAGCTCCTATAATTCACCCCTCCACTTT.

The rearrangement links TRBV14 to TRBJ2-1; possible D gene TRBD2, 6 bases. The V end was cut by 1 base, the J end by 8 bases, with 12 bases between. The CDR3 loop spans 14 amino acids. Looked up from germline, CDR1 is SGHDN and CDR2 is FVKESK. CDR3 sequence: CASSQGGLAHEQFF. For the CDR3, the DNA is TGTGCCAGCAGCCAAGGGGGTCTAGCGCATGAGCAGTTCTTC.

V and J are TRBV6-7 and TRBJ2-1, with a weak D call TRBD2 (5 bases). TRBV6-7 is given ORF status, its function remaining uncertain. CDR3 length: 15 residues. V was pared by 8 bases and J by 1 base, with 15 bases between. CDR3 sequence reads: CASLKIAPSYNEQFF. The CDR3 DNA reads as TGTGCCAGCTTGAAGATAGCGCCGTCCTACAATGAGCAGTTCTTC.

A word on this clone: A read error may produce the germline difference seen at one junction end. The chain has TRBV7-9 and TRBJ2-3; 7 bases map to TRBD1. This CDR3 has 15 residues. The germline V gene encodes CDR1 SEHNR and CDR2 FQNEAQ (reference sequence). The CDR3 region is CASRLGQVSTDTRYF. CDR3 sequence (DNA): TGTGCCAGCAGATTAGGACAGGTTAGCACAGATACGCGGTATTTT.

This clone came up a few times. This chain joins TRBV6-5 and TRBJ1-2; D is perhaps TRBD1 (5 bases). Germline V CDR1 and CDR2: MNHEY, SVGAGI. Trimming took 6 bases from V and 5 from J, leaving 13 bases between them. This CDR3 contains 13 residues. CDR3 in amino acids: CASSGAAGYGYTF. CDR3 nucleotide sequence: TGTGCCAGCAGCGGGGCAGCGGGGTATGGCTACACCTTC.

This chain uses TRBV13 with TRBJ2-3; TRBD1 agrees at 8 bases. Germline CDR1 PRHDT, CDR2 FYEKMQ (reference sequence). V was clipped by 5 bases and J by 2 bases; unmatched bases: 6. The CDR3 is made up of 15 amino acids. The CDR3 sequence is CASSLRDRHTDTQYF. The CDR3 nucleotides read TGTGCCAGCAGCCTCCGGGACAGGCACACAGATACGCAGTATTTT.

The genes are TRBV30 and TRBJ2-7; TRBD1 might be the D (6 bases). V lost 1 base, J lost 3 bases, and 16 bases lay in between. Looked up from germline, CDR1 is GTSNPN and CDR2 is SVGIG (reference sequence). CDR3 length: 15 amino acids. DNA of the CDR3: TGTGCCTGGAGTGCTACAGGGAGAATCAGCTACGAGCAGTACTTC. The encoded protein is CAWSATGRISYEQYF.

About this clone: At one end the junction does not follow the germline gene, possibly because of a read error. The J gene is TRBJ2-1, the V gene TRBV19, with 11 bases that match TRBD1. In germline, CDR1 is LNHDA, CDR2 SQIVND (reference sequence). CDR3 length: 17 amino acids. The CDR3 DNA reads as TGTGGCAGTAGTACCCTCGTCCGGACAGGGGGCAAAGATGAGCAGTTCTTC. It yields the protein CGSSTLVRTGGKDEQFF.

The gene calls are TRBV6-6 and TRBJ1-2; maybe TRBD1 (6 bases). This CDR3 is 14 amino acids long. Trimming cost V 6 bases and J 3 bases, with 14 bases left between them. Germline loops: CDR1 MNHNY, CDR2 SVGAGI (reference sequence). CDR3 sequence (DNA): TGTGCCAGCAGCCCACCCGGACAGTACTATGGCTACACCTTC. Translating it yields CASSPPGQYYGYTF.

The V and J genes are TRBV5-4 and TRBJ2-7; 11 bases map to TRBD2. Germline CDR1 reads SGHNT; CDR2 reads YYREEE (reference sequence). V trimming: 0 bases; J trimming: 5 bases; junction bases outside the gene matches: 10. The CDR3 spans 17 residues. The CDR3 reads CASSLGLSGGAGDEQYF. The CDR3, as DNA: TGTGCCAGCAGCTTGGGTCTTAGCGGGGGGGCCGGTGACGAGCAGTACTTC.

The chain combines TRBV4-2 with TRBJ2-7; D remains ambiguous. The CDR3 consists of 20 residues. In germline, CDR1 is LGHNA, CDR2 YNFKEQ. The germline V and J ends were trimmed by 0 bases and 1 base, with 25 bases remaining between them. The CDR3 coding sequence is TGTGCCAGCAGCCAAGAGCTATTCGGGTTGAGCGCCATGTTGTCCTACGAGCAGTACTTC. As protein: CASSQELFGLSAMLSYEQYF.

The V call is TRBV7-9, the J call TRBJ2-7, with TRBD1 identical over 10 bases. The junction had 6 bases not matched to a gene; V was cut back by 5 bases and J by 5 bases. The V gene's germline CDR1 is SEHNR and CDR2 FQNEAQ (reference sequence). This CDR3 comprises 14 residues. Here the CDR3 DNA reads TGTGCCAGCAGCAGCAGACAGGGGGCGAACGAGCAGTACTTC. Translating gives CASSSRQGANEQYF. Complete variable domain (other parts from reference TRBV7-9 and TRBJ2-7): DTGVSQNPRHKITKRGQNVTFRCDPISEHNRLYWYRQTLGQGPEFLTYFQNEAQLEKSRLLSDRFSAERPKGSFSTLEIQRTEQGDSAMYLCASSSRQGANEQYFGPGTRLTVT.

The sample holds a few counts of this clone. The genes are TRBV7-3 and TRBJ2-2; D may be TRBD2 (7 bases). Trimming removed 1 base at V and 7 bases at J, with 13 bases between. Germline V gene data show CDR1 as SGHTA and CDR2 as FQGTGA. This CDR3 spans 15 amino acids. Written as DNA, the CDR3 is TGTGCCAGCAGCTTAATGGGGGGGCAGGTCGGGGAGCTGTTTTTT. Translation gives CASSLMGGQVGELFF.

This clone was seen a single time. This sequence joins TRBV7-9 and TRBJ2-7; weak D call: TRBD2 (6 bases). The CDR3 sequence is 15 residues long. Germline CDR1 and CDR2: SEHNR and FQNEAQ (reference sequence). V lost 0 bases, J lost 5 bases, and 14 bases lay in between. The CDR3 sequence: CASSLAASAVDEQYF. The CDR3 DNA reads as TGTGCCAGCAGCTTAGCGGCTAGCGCGGTGGACGAGCAGTACTTC.

The chain couples TRBV6-1 to TRBJ2-5, with TRBD2 identical over 9 bases. The CDR3 extends over 12 amino acids. J gave up 12 bases and V 5 bases, and 7 bases lay outside the gene matches. Germline V gene lookup returns CDR1 MNHNS and CDR2 SASEGT. CDR3 residues: CASSSLAGSEYF. The CDR3 DNA follows: TGTGCCAGCAGTTCGCTAGCGGGGTCCGAGTACTTC.

The rearrangement uses TRBV5-8 and TRBJ2-7; 7 bases line up with TRBD2. V gave up 1 base and J gave up 0 bases; unmatched junction bases: 4. The CDR3 has 15 residues. The germline V gene has CDR1 SGHTS and CDR2 YDEGEE. CDR3 sequence reads: CASSLLGGSSYEQYF. The CDR3 DNA follows: TGTGCCAGCAGCTTGCTCGGGGGGAGCTCCTACGAGCAGTACTTC.

The CDR3 loop reads CASGQVNSYNEQFF. As DNA, the CDR3 is TGTGCCAGCGGACAGGTAAACTCCTACAATGAGCAGTTCTTC. The chain employs TRBV7-9 and TRBJ2-1, with 7 bases identical to TRBD1. This CDR3 region has 14 residues. The germline V gene encodes CDR1 SEHNR and CDR2 FQNEAQ (reference sequence). The junction had 4 bases not matched to a gene; V was cut back by 8 bases and J by 0 bases.

V and J are TRBV9 and TRBJ1-6; D perhaps matches TRBD1 (5 bases). The CDR3 has 16 residues. The V end lost 0 bases, the J end lost 6 bases, and 13 bases lay between the germline ends. Germline loops: CDR1 SGDLS, CDR2 YYNGEE. This CDR3 reads CASSVDPQGGNSPLHF. The CDR3 nucleotides are TGTGCCAGCAGCGTAGACCCCCAGGGCGGTAATTCACCCCTCCACTTT.

This clone was detected a few times. The V call is TRBV7-6, the J call TRBJ2-2; 10 bases line up with TRBD2. CDR3 size: 18 residues. V dropped 2 bases and J dropped 3; count of bases not matched to a gene: 9. Germline values: CDR1 SGHVS, CDR2 FNYEAQ. CDR3 in DNA: TGTGCCAGCAGCTTATTGGTGGGACTAGCGCGCGACACCGGGGAGCTGTTTTTT. Translated: CASSLLVGLARDTGELFF.

This rearrangement joins TRBV2 to TRBJ2-5, with 10 bases fitting TRBD1. The better agreement between TRBJ2-7 and the DNA end casts doubt on the J call. Germline CDR1 SNHLY, CDR2 FYNNEI. CDR3 length equals 16 residues. CDR3 bases: TGTGCCAGCAGCGTAGGTCCGGGACAGGGGAATTACGAGCAGTACTTC. It translates to CASSVGPGQGNYEQYF.

V gene TRBV9 combines with J gene TRBJ2-1, with 13 positions matching TRBD2. Germline lookup yields CDR1 SGDLS and CDR2 YYNGEE. CDR3 length equals 17 residues. V lost 0 bases and J lost 5; bases outside the gene matches: 5. The CDR3 loop is CASSVALGLAGNNEQFF. In DNA, the CDR3 is TGTGCCAGCAGCGTAGCCCTGGGACTAGCGGGAAACAATGAGCAGTTCTTC.